What follows are 19 T cell receptor beta chains derived from one specimen sequenced in a study of shared clonotypes between healthy human individuals. Sequencing used immunoSEQ multiplex PCR; TCRdb keeps in-frame clones, though not all of them. Of some 2,500,000 clones listed, 80% to 95% are singletons. Sequenced: naive CD4+ T cells from PBMCs. Sample subset: CD45RA+ positively selected. All receptors come from a man aged 18 to 30 in good health. Some clones in this sample may be carry-over from other donors' samples.

The chain joins TRBV14 to TRBJ1-2; D is unresolved. V lost 2 bases to trimming and J lost 4 bases, with 17 bases between them. Germline V gene lookup returns CDR1 SGHDN and CDR2 FVKESK. The CDR3 is 16 residues long. CDR3 bases: TGTGCCAGCAGCCAAAGTGGCCAGCCCCGACGCTATGGCTACACCTTC. This codes for CASSQSGQPRRYGYTF.

The chain links TRBV6-4 to TRBJ2-3, with 11 bases identical to TRBD2. V dropped 5 bases and J dropped 4; count of bases not matched to a gene: 5. Germline V CDR1 and CDR2: MRHNA, SNTAGT. The CDR3 consists of 15 residues. CDR3 in amino acids: CASSRTSGFADTQYF. The CDR3 region has the DNA TGTGCCAGCAGTCGGACTAGCGGGTTCGCAGATACGCAGTATTTT.

The CDR3 reads CASSVPRQGRETQYF. The CDR3 nucleotides are TGTGCCAGCAGCGTACCGAGACAGGGAAGAGAGACCCAGTACTTC. The J gene is TRBJ2-5, the V gene TRBV7-9; 7 bases are shared with TRBD1. This CDR3 contains 15 residues. Germline trimming cut 5 bases from V and 4 bases from J; bases unmatched to any gene: 10. Germline V lookup: CDR1 SEHNR, CDR2 FQNEAQ (reference sequence).

This clone has only one observation. The chain links TRBV6-1 to TRBJ2-5; D not resolved. The J call may be wrong; the DNA end is better matched by TRBJ2-7. The CDR3 sequence is 13 residues long. Germline V lookup: CDR1 MNHNS, CDR2 SASEGT. CDR3 protein: CASSVGRYYEQYF. The CDR3 bases are TGTGCCAGCAGTGTCGGTAGATACTACGAGCAGTACTTC.

The V call is TRBV27, the J call TRBJ1-1, with 8 bases fitting TRBD1. J gave up 5 bases and V 6 bases, and 8 bases lay outside the gene matches. The germline V gene has CDR1 MNHEY and CDR2 SMNVEV (reference sequence). The CDR3 is made up of 14 amino acids. In DNA form, the CDR3 reads TGTGCCAGCAGGATCAGGGGGCTTTGGACTGAAGCTTTCTTT. Amino acid sequence: CASRIRGLWTEAFF.

For this clone: Other nucleotide sequences from this sample produce the same CDR3. V is TRBV6-5 and J is TRBJ2-3; D remains ambiguous. Germline V gene data show CDR1 as MNHEY and CDR2 as SVGAGI. The CDR3 is 14 amino acids. V was trimmed by 0 bases and J by 2 bases, leaving 6 bases between them. CDR3 region: CASSYSRNTDTQYF. The CDR3 DNA follows: TGTGCCAGCAGTTACTCCCGCAACACAGATACGCAGTATTTT.

The chain carries TRBV29-1 and TRBJ1-2, with unresolved D. The germline CDR1 and CDR2 sequences are SQVTM and ANQGSEA. V was trimmed by 4 bases and J by 4 bases, leaving 22 bases between them. This CDR3 is built from 16 residues. CDR3 residues: CSVGLMASAEGYGYTF. The CDR3 DNA is TGCAGCGTTGGATTGATGGCATCCGCGGAGGGCTATGGCTACACCTTC.

Remarks on this clone: The sample has other DNA sequences that encode this CDR3 too. The gene calls are TRBV5-1 and TRBJ2-7; D remains ambiguous. The CDR3 runs 11 residues. The V end lost 4 bases, the J end lost 6 bases, and 8 bases lay between the germline ends. Germline lookup yields CDR1 SGHRS and CDR2 YFSETQ. CDR3 coding DNA: TGCGCCAGCAGCCTGGCCGGCGAGCAGTACTTC. It translates to CASSLAGEQYF.

A word on this clone: A junction boundary mismatches the germline segment, possibly from a read error. V gene TRBV27 combines with J gene TRBJ2-1, with TRBD2 matching 10 bases. CDR1 is MNHEY, CDR2 SMNVEV, per germline (reference sequence). This CDR3 spans 17 amino acids. The CDR3 region has the DNA TGTGCCAGTAGTTTAAGAACTTCTAGCGGGAGCAACAATGAGCAGTTCTTC. This gives the protein CASSLRTSSGSNNEQFF.

This clone is a singleton in its sample. The chain couples TRBV19 to TRBJ1-2, with D hard to call. Germline values: CDR1 LNHDA, CDR2 SQIVND (reference sequence). CDR3 length equals 14 residues. Trimming removed 4 bases from V and 9 bases from J, with 18 bases in between. DNA of the CDR3: TGTGCCAGTAGTACCCCAAGCAGGCTTGGCAGCTACACCTTC. This encodes CASSTPSRLGSYTF.

This clone was recorded a few times. The V and J genes are TRBV29-1 and TRBJ2-2, with D perhaps matching TRBD2 (5 bases). The CDR3 length is 13 residues. V was cut by 7 bases and J by 5 bases, with 14 bases left in between. Germline CDR1 and CDR2: SQVTM and ANQGSEA. The CDR3 DNA sequence: TGCAGCGCCGCTCCGAGGGTGACCGGGGAGCTGTTTTTT. It codes for CSAAPRVTGELFF.

CDR3 sequence (DNA): TGTGCCAGCAGCTTGACACTAGCGGGAGGTTACGAGCAGTACTTC. It translates to CASSLTLAGGYEQYF. The V call is TRBV5-4, the J call TRBJ2-7, with 12 bases aligning to TRBD2. The germline V gene encodes CDR1 SGHNT and CDR2 YYREEE (reference sequence). The CDR3 is 15 residues long. Trimming cost V 1 base and J 4 bases; bases outside gene matches: 3. Complete variable domain (other parts from reference TRBV5-4 and TRBJ2-7): ETGVTQSPTHLIKTRGQQVTLRCSSQSGHNTVSWYQQALGQGPQFIFQYYREEENGRGNFPPRFSGLQFPNYSSELNVNALELDDSALYLCASSLTLAGGYEQYFGPGTRLTVT.

J is TRBJ2-7 and V is TRBV7-9, with D maybe TRBD1 (6 bases). This CDR3 has 12 residues. V gave up 11 bases and J gave up 4 bases, with 15 bases separating them. Germline V lookup: CDR1 SEHNR, CDR2 FQNEAQ (reference sequence). For the CDR3, the DNA is TGTGCCGAGATAACAGGGAATTACGAGCAGTACTTC. It is translated as CAEITGNYEQYF.

J is TRBJ1-2 and V is TRBV6-6, with D tentatively TRBD1 (5 bases). CDR3 length: 15 amino acids. V lost 0 bases to trimming and J lost 7 bases, with 15 bases between them. Germline CDR1 is MNHNY and CDR2 is SVGAGI (reference sequence). CDR3 region: CASSYSGQGRSGYTF. DNA of the CDR3: TGTGCCAGCAGTTACTCGGGGCAGGGAAGGAGTGGCTACACCTTC.

The chain carries TRBV6-1 and TRBJ1-4; D call uncertain. CDR3 length: 14 residues. Germline CDR1 is MNHNS and CDR2 is SASEGT. Trimming left V 1 base short and J 8 bases short, with 11 bases between. CDR3 amino acids: CASSEGGSGEKLFF. CDR3 sequence (DNA): TGTGCCAGCAGTGAAGGAGGCAGCGGAGAAAAACTGTTTTTT.

The chain uses TRBV19 and TRBJ2-1; no firm D call. The CDR3 consists of 15 residues. Trimming removed 7 bases at V and 6 bases at J, with 19 bases between. Germline V gives CDR1 LNHDA, CDR2 SQIVND (reference sequence). Here the CDR3 DNA reads TGTGCCAGTACTCCGGCCCCAACCCGTTTCAATGAGCAGTTCTTC. It yields the protein CASTPAPTRFNEQFF.

DNA of the CDR3: TGTGCCAGCCCCAGCGCAGGGTATCCCTACGAGCAGTACTTC. It codes for CASPSAGYPYEQYF. The V and J genes are TRBV6-1 and TRBJ2-7; a possible D gene is TRBD1 (5 bases). CDR1 is MNHNS, CDR2 SASEGT, per germline. Deletions cut 8 bases from V and 2 bases from J, with 16 bases between. There are 14 residues in the CDR3.

The gene calls are TRBV10-1 and TRBJ2-1; 8 bases map to TRBD2. The CDR3 has 16 residues. Per germline, CDR1 WNHNN and CDR2 SYGVQD (reference sequence). J lost 9 bases, V lost 2 bases, and 12 bases had no gene match. This CDR3 reads CASSEVVGSGVVEQFF. CDR3 DNA sequence: TGCGCCAGCAGTGAGGTTGTGGGTAGCGGGGTCGTTGAGCAGTTCTTC.

The genes are TRBV4-3 and TRBJ2-5; D remains ambiguous. The CDR3 has 15 amino acids. CDR1 and CDR2 from the germline V gene are LGHNA and YSLEER. V lost 0 bases, J lost 5 bases, and 13 bases lay in between. DNA of the CDR3: TGCGCCAGCAGCCAAGATGTGGCCAGTAGGGAGACCCAGTACTTC. Protein sequence: CASSQDVASRETQYF.